The source of this T cell receptor (beta chain) is a study of T cells in localized non-small cell lung cancer. Clones were read by immunoSEQ multiplex PCR, and TCRdb kept only the in-frame ones, dropping some. Of about 9,600 clones listed, under 50% were seen once; the top ten hold around 4%. This clone showed up just once. In germline, CDR1 is SGHRS, CDR2 YFSETQ. The CDR3 extends over 14 amino acids. V gave up 1 base and J gave up 3 bases, with 10 bases separating them. The sequence derives from a woman aged 35-75 years with stage I lung adenocarcinoma. The rearrangement links TRBV5-1 to TRBJ1-1; no firm D call. This specimen consisted of lymph node tissue, obtained before any cancer treatment. The CDR3 DNA is TGCGCCAGCAGCTTGAACGGCCGTTACACTGAAGCTTTCTTT. Its protein product is CASSLNGRYTEAFF.